This TCR beta chain was found in a study of blood T cell repertoires in COVID-19. Study details: The samples span acute and convalescent COVID-19 from the United States, Italy and Spain. PBMCs, B-cell-depleted T cells, or T cells were the source of the cDNA or gDNA that made up the material.

Seattle patients were enrolled while actively infected and followed longitudinally. In the authors' workflow: Scientists estimated how many nucleated cells there were by amplifying reference gene primers. Using immunoSEQ multiplex PCR, the repertoire was profiled, and TCRdb retains in-frame clones only, with some absent. That table is the source of V, J and clone size, and D and trimming were worked out from the DNA. Among some 390,000 clones listed, about 88% were seen once. The receptor was derived from a woman aged 40 to 55 with COVID-19, enrolled during active disease. Sample: peripheral blood.

CDR3 coding DNA: TGTGCCAGCAGCCTGGGGGGTCACACTGAAGCTTTCTTT. This translates into CASSLGGHTEAFF. V and J are TRBV6-6 and TRBJ1-1; tentative D call: TRBD1 (5 bases). Germline CDR1 is MNHNY and CDR2 is SVGAGI (reference sequence). Trimming shortened V by 6 bases and J by 3 bases, and 11 bases separated the two germline ends. The CDR3 has 13 residues.